This TCR beta chain was sequenced during a study of blood T cell repertoires in COVID-19. Study-level information: Both acute and convalescent COVID-19 samples were obtained from the United States, Italy and Spain. PBMCs, B-cell-depleted T cells, or T cells were the source of the cDNA or gDNA that made up the material.

Original analysis: Cell counts per sample came from amplifying reference gene primers. Method: immunoSEQ multiplex PCR; TCRdb's copy keeps in-frame clones and lacks some. That table is the source of V, J and clone size, and D and trimming were worked out from the DNA. This repertoire shows about 190,000 clones, 65% to 80% found once; its top ten account for 12%. The V and J ends lost 4 bases and 5 bases, in that order; junction bases with no gene match: 8. The CDR3 consists of 16 residues. The germline V gene encodes CDR1 SGHTA and CDR2 FQGNSA. This receptor was obtained from a woman aged 45-65 years with acute or convalescent COVID-19. What was sequenced was peripheral blood. The rearrangement uses TRBV7-2 and TRBJ2-2, with TRBD2 matching over 9 bases. CDR3 sequence (DNA): TGTGCCAGCAGCTCGGGGCGGGAGGGTAGGACCGGGGAGCTGTTTTTT. It encodes CASSSGREGRTGELFF.